This TCR beta chain was recorded in a study of blood T cell repertoires in COVID-19. The wider study: Samples representing acute and convalescent COVID-19 were sourced from the United States, Italy and Spain. The cDNA or gDNA used as material had been derived from T cells, B-cell-depleted T cells, or PBMCs.

Only in-frame clones appear in the TCRdb table, and some are missing; sequencing was by immunoSEQ multiplex PCR. The sample consists of 200,000 to 250,000 clones, 87% of them appearing once. This TCR was sampled from a man younger than 40 who had recovered from COVID-19. Sequencing was carried out using PBMCs or T cells enriched from blood (not recorded which).

The CDR3 DNA reads as TGTGCCAGCAGTTTATATATAGGGGGCGCGGGGGGCTACACCTTC. Its translation: CASSLYIGGAGGYTF. V is TRBV27 and J is TRBJ1-2; 7 bases match TRBD1. Trimming removed 1 base from V and 8 bases from J; junction bases left unmatched: 10. Germline CDR1 is MNHEY and CDR2 is SMNVEV (reference sequence). The CDR3 extends over 15 amino acids.